A single sample gave rise to the 28 T cell receptor beta chains below, sequenced in a study of OX40 agonist ivuxolimab in advanced cancers. Some clones are missing from TCRdb's copy, which holds only in-frame ones; the method was immunoSEQ multiplex PCR. The sample shows 40,000 to 50,000 clones, approximately 90% of them seen only once. The sequencing used CD4+ or CD8+ T cells sorted from blood, collected in a trial of the OX40 agonist ivuxolimab. All receptors come from an adult with an advanced solid tumor such as melanoma, head and neck, liver or kidney cancer.

The chain uses TRBV15 and TRBJ1-1; 8 nucleotides agree with TRBD1. CDR3 length: 15 amino acids. Unmatched junction bases numbered 9, after V lost 3 bases and J lost 6 bases. From germline, CDR1 is LNHNV and CDR2 YYDKDF (reference sequence). CDR3 in amino acids: CATSSYRGSYAEAFF. Written as DNA, the CDR3 is TGTGCCACCAGCAGTTACAGGGGGTCATACGCTGAAGCTTTCTTT.

The chain is built from TRBV7-6 and TRBJ2-7; 9 nucleotides agree with TRBD1. The junction had 9 bases not matched to a gene; V was cut back by 5 bases and J by 4 bases. Germline V CDR1 and CDR2: SGHVS, FNYEAQ. The CDR3 contains 15 residues. Here the CDR3 DNA reads TGTGCCAGCAGCGATCCGGGACAGGGTTCTTACGAGCAGTACTTC. Residues: CASSDPGQGSYEQYF.

This chain joins TRBV7-2 and TRBJ2-7; 9 nucleotides align to TRBD1. J lost 4 bases, V lost 4 bases, and 11 bases had no gene match. Per germline, CDR1 SGHTA and CDR2 FQGNSA. This CDR3 has 16 residues. Here the CDR3 DNA reads TGTGCCAGCAGCTATCTTAGGACAGGGGAAGGGTACGAGCAGTACTTC. Protein product: CASSYLRTGEGYEQYF.

The chain carries TRBV7-9 and TRBJ1-6; 7 nucleotides match TRBD1. Germline V gives CDR1 SEHNR, CDR2 FQNEAQ (reference sequence). The V and J ends lost 4 bases and 8 bases, in that order; junction bases with no gene match: 14. There are 17 residues in the CDR3. The DNA for the CDR3 is TGTGCCAGCAGCTCTACCGACAGGGTTTATTCCGATTCACCCCTCCACTTT. It yields the protein CASSSTDRVYSDSPLHF.

The V and J genes are TRBV5-1 and TRBJ1-2; D unclear. The CDR3 spans 13 residues. Germline lookup yields CDR1 SGHRS and CDR2 YFSETQ. The V and J ends lost 1 base and 4 bases respectively, with 8 bases between them. In nucleotides, the CDR3 is TGCGCCAGCAGCTTGTACGATTTCTATGGCTACACCTTC. Its protein product is CASSLYDFYGYTF.

The V call is TRBV19, the J call TRBJ1-6; the match to TRBD1 covers 7 bases. Germline loops: CDR1 LNHDA, CDR2 SQIVND (reference sequence). The CDR3 sequence is 14 residues long. Germline trimming cut 3 bases from V and 7 bases from J; bases unmatched to any gene: 3. The CDR3: CASSIEGANSPLHF. The CDR3 bases are TGTGCCAGTAGTATTGAGGGGGCCAATTCACCCCTCCACTTT.

The chain has TRBV6-5 and TRBJ2-2; 10 positions agree with TRBD1. This CDR3 region has 16 residues. CDR1 is MNHEY, CDR2 SVGAGI, per germline. With V trimmed by 0 bases and J by 2 bases, 0 bases remained unmatched. Written as DNA, the CDR3 is TGTGCCAGCAGTTACTCGACAGGGGGCAACACCGGGGAGCTGTTTTTT. Protein: CASSYSTGGNTGELFF.

This rearrangement joins TRBV6-5 to TRBJ2-2; 7 bases are shared with TRBD2. V was clipped by 7 bases and J by 1 base; unmatched bases: 6. CDR3 length equals 15 residues. The germline V gene encodes CDR1 MNHEY and CDR2 SVGAGI. Here the CDR3 reads CASNRLARNTGELFF. In DNA, the CDR3 is TGTGCCAGCAACAGACTAGCCAGGAACACCGGGGAGCTGTTTTTT.

V is TRBV6-1 and J is TRBJ2-3; 11 bases match TRBD2. Germline V gene data show CDR1 as MNHNS and CDR2 as SASEGT. This CDR3 is 19 amino acids long. Unmatched junction bases numbered 15, after V lost 0 bases and J lost 7 bases. CDR3 bases: TGTGCCAGCAGTGAAGCGCTAGGTCTAGCGGGGGGCTACGGGAATACGCAGTATTTT. This sequence encodes CASSEALGLAGGYGNTQYF.

The J gene is TRBJ2-3, the V gene TRBV4-3, with no clear D. In germline, CDR1 is LGHNA, CDR2 YSLEER. CDR3 length: 15 amino acids. V was cut by 0 bases and J by 5 bases, with 12 bases left in between. CDR3 protein: CASSQEGRPGDTQYF. In nucleotides, the CDR3 is TGCGCCAGCAGCCAAGAAGGCAGGCCAGGAGATACGCAGTATTTT.

The chain carries TRBV28 and TRBJ2-7; D not certain. The CDR3 totals 15 residues. V dropped 2 bases and J dropped 2 bases, with 13 bases sitting between them. Germline-derived CDR1 and CDR2 are MDHEN and SYDVKM. The chain's CDR3 is CASSLPAYPPYEQYF. In DNA, the CDR3 is TGTGCCAGCAGTTTACCCGCCTACCCCCCCTACGAGCAGTACTTC.

The chain uses TRBV19 and TRBJ2-7; D is possibly TRBD1 (6 bases). The length of the CDR3 is 14 residues. The V end lost 5 bases, the J end lost 1 base, and 12 bases lay between the germline ends. Germline assignment: CDR1 LNHDA and CDR2 SQIVND (reference sequence). CDR3 sequence (DNA): TGTGCCAGTAGTCTCAACAGGGTATCCTACGAGCAGTACTTC. This encodes CASSLNRVSYEQYF.

The chain employs TRBV28 and TRBJ1-1, with D perhaps TRBD1 (6 bases). V lost 2 bases and J lost 4, with 11 bases in between. CDR1 and CDR2 from the germline V gene are MDHEN and SYDVKM. The CDR3 spans 14 residues. CDR3 region: CASSLRGGGTEAFF. The CDR3, as DNA: TGTGCCAGCAGTTTACGGGGAGGGGGCACTGAAGCTTTCTTT.

By its share, this clone is medium-sized (0.01 to 0.1%). This chain connects TRBV6-4 to TRBJ2-2, with TRBD2 as a possible D gene (6 bases). The CDR3 consists of 17 residues. Trimming left V 0 bases short and J 6 bases short, with 17 bases between. CDR1 MRHNA and CDR2 SNTAGT come from the germline V gene. Here the CDR3 reads CASSDSQGEVTPGELFF. The CDR3 coding sequence is TGTGCCAGCAGTGACTCGCAAGGGGAGGTTACACCCGGGGAGCTGTTTTTT.

A remark on this clone: Since a much larger clone is just one base distant, this may be a read error. The chain recombines TRBV9 with TRBJ1-3, with D perhaps matching TRBD1 (5 bases). Germline lookup yields CDR1 SGDLS and CDR2 YYNGEE. The CDR3 is 15 amino acids. Trimming stripped 5 bases from V and 2 bases from J, with 14 bases between. This chain's CDR3 is CASSALRDPGNTIYF. CDR3 in DNA: TGTGCCAGCAGTGCCCTTCGGGACCCTGGAAACACCATATATTTT.

In DNA, the CDR3 is TGTGCCATCAGTGAACCAGGTGGCAGGGGGCAAGAGACCCAGTACTTC. This encodes CAISEPGGRGQETQYF. The rearrangement uses TRBV10-3 and TRBJ2-5, with 7 bases matching TRBD1. Trimming took 3 bases from V and 2 from J; bases not matched to a gene: 9. The CDR3 is 16 amino acids. The germline CDR1 and CDR2 sequences are ENHRY and SYGVKD.

This sequence joins TRBV7-6 and TRBJ2-3, with TRBD2 identical over 9 bases. The J segment lost 5 bases and the V segment lost 1 base, leaving 4 bases of the junction unmatched. The CDR3 sequence is 15 residues long. From germline, CDR1 is SGHVS and CDR2 FNYEAQ. CDR3 DNA sequence: TGTGCCAGCAGCTTAGGCGGGGGGGCTAGAGATACGCAGTATTTT. Protein: CASSLGGGARDTQYF.

The chain is built from TRBV4-2 and TRBJ2-7; tentative D call: TRBD1 (5 bases). The CDR3 runs 14 residues. V lost 0 bases to trimming and J lost 4 bases, with 10 bases between them. Germline V gene data show CDR1 as LGHNA and CDR2 as YNFKEQ. The CDR3: CASSQEGRVYEQYF. The CDR3 DNA is TGTGCCAGCAGCCAAGAAGGCAGGGTTTACGAGCAGTACTTC.

The rearrangement links TRBV6-5 to TRBJ2-1, with 8 bases matching TRBD2. Germline CDR1 MNHEY, CDR2 SVGAGI. The ends lost 1 base at V and 10 bases at J; junction bases unmatched: 3. This CDR3 is 13 amino acids long. The CDR3 loop is CASSYLSGGEQFF. CDR3 sequence (DNA): TGTGCCAGCAGTTACTTAAGCGGGGGCGAGCAGTTCTTC.

The chain uses TRBV7-9 and TRBJ1-3; no definite D call. Deletions cut 8 bases from V and 1 base from J, with 0 bases between. This CDR3 has 10 residues. Germline lookup yields CDR1 SEHNR and CDR2 FQNEAQ (reference sequence). CDR3 DNA sequence: TGTGCCAGCTCTGGAAACACCATATATTTT. As protein: CASSGNTIYF.

This sequence joins TRBV6-1 and TRBJ2-1; D uncertain. The V end was cut by 1 base, the J end by 0 bases, with 7 bases between. The germline V gene has CDR1 MNHNS and CDR2 SASEGT. CDR3 length equals 15 residues. CDR3 sequence reads: CASSEDPSSYNEQFF. The CDR3 DNA is TGTGCCAGCAGTGAAGACCCCAGCTCCTACAATGAGCAGTTCTTC.

The chain carries TRBV18 and TRBJ2-1; D is ambiguous. Germline CDR1 reads KGHSH; CDR2 reads LQKENI. Trimming removed 2 bases from V and 7 bases from J, with 6 bases in between. The CDR3 totals 12 residues. CDR3 DNA sequence: TGTGCCAGCTCACCATCAAGGAATGAGCAGTTCTTC. Translated: CASSPSRNEQFF. Full variable domain (outside the CDR3, taken from reference TRBV18 and TRBJ2-1): NAGVMQNPRHLVRRRGQEARLRCSPMKGHSHVYWYRQLPEEGLKFMVYLQKENIIDESGMPKERFSAEFPKEGPSILRIQQVVRGDSAAYFCASSPSRNEQFFGPGTRLTVL.

There are a few counts of this clone. V gene TRBV6-7 combines with J gene TRBJ2-7; D possibly corresponds to TRBD2 (5 bases). Being an ORF, TRBV6-7 has a function that is uncertain. V lost 11 bases to trimming and J lost 4 bases, with 15 bases between them. The CDR3 contains 12 residues. CDR3 protein: CAAKTSFYEQYF. CDR3 in DNA: TGTGCCGCAAAAACTAGTTTTTACGAGCAGTACTTC.

This clone was found once. The V and J genes are TRBV7-9 and TRBJ2-3; perhaps TRBD1 as D (5 bases). The CDR3 is 16 residues long. The germline V gene has CDR1 SEHNR and CDR2 FQNEAQ (reference sequence). V lost 4 bases and J lost 2, with 16 bases in between. The CDR3 protein is CASSSSETVYTDTQYF. The DNA of the CDR3 is TGTGCCAGCAGCTCCTCCGAGACAGTCTACACAGATACGCAGTATTTT. The whole variable domain, remainder taken from reference TRBV7-9 and TRBJ2-3, is DTGVSQNPRHKITKRGQNVTFRCDPISEHNRLYWYRQTLGQGPEFLTYFQNEAQLEKSRLLSDRFSAERPKGSFSTLEIQRTEQGDSAMYLCASSSSETVYTDTQYFGPGTRLTVL.

The chain combines TRBV2 with TRBJ1-4; tentative D call: TRBD1 (5 bases). The CDR3 extends over 15 amino acids. Looked up from germline, CDR1 is SNHLY and CDR2 is FYNNEI. V was pared by 6 bases and J by 3 bases, with 14 bases between. The CDR3 protein is CASSHPGSSNEKLFF. The CDR3, as DNA: TGTGCCAGCAGCCACCCAGGGTCGTCTAATGAAAAACTGTTTTTT.

The chain carries TRBV4-1 and TRBJ2-1; D may be TRBD1 (5 bases). Trimming shortened V by 5 bases and J by 8 bases, and 19 bases separated the two germline ends. Germline CDR1 reads MGHRA; CDR2 reads YSYEKL. The CDR3 totals 15 residues. The CDR3 DNA follows: TGCGCCAGCAGCGGTCTTCGGACCCAAGGGGATGAGCAGTTCTTC. It is translated as CASSGLRTQGDEQFF.

The J gene is TRBJ1-4, the V gene TRBV6-6; weak D call: TRBD1 (6 bases). Germline V gene data show CDR1 as MNHNY and CDR2 as SVGAGI (reference sequence). The V and J ends lost 6 bases and 4 bases respectively, with 9 bases between them. CDR3 length: 13 amino acids. The DNA of the CDR3 is TGTGCCAGCAGACAGGGCCATAATGAAAAACTGTTTTTT. This translates into CASRQGHNEKLFF.

V usage is TRBV30 and J usage is TRBJ2-1, with D unresolved. From germline, CDR1 is GTSNPN and CDR2 SVGIG (reference sequence). The germline V and J ends were trimmed by 2 bases and 4 bases, with 12 bases remaining between them. This CDR3 region has 14 residues. The CDR3: CAWSRRKGYNEQFF. For the CDR3, the DNA is TGTGCCTGGAGTAGAAGAAAGGGATACAATGAGCAGTTCTTC.